This T cell receptor beta chain was identified in a study of blood T cells in healthy people across ages. Drawing of peripheral blood yielded about 9.6 milliliters from each donor. Trimming removed 2 bases at V and 4 bases at J, with 17 bases between. Germline lookup yields CDR1 SGHTA and CDR2 FQGNSA. The CDR3 sequence is 16 residues long. Many counts were recorded for this clonotype. The authors ran a second PCR of roughly 6 to 12 cycles using a sample-barcoded 5' primer and a J-beta primer mix. A single record per CDR3 protein comes from TCRdb applying MiXCR to the 5' RACE reads. The sample lists about 830,000 distinct CDR3 sequences, 58% seen once, with 20% to 25% in the top ten.

Sample: blood. This receptor was taken from a man between 25 and 39 years old in good health. The V call is TRBV7-2, the J call TRBJ2-5, with D perhaps TRBD2 (6 bases). The CDR3 spells CASSLRASEGGETQYF. In DNA, the CDR3 is TGTGCCAGCAGCTTACGGGCCTCCGAGGGAGGAGAGACCCAGTACTTC.